The 24 T cell receptor beta chains below come from one sample, sequenced in a study of T cells in Graves' hyperthyroidism and ophthalmopathy. Amplified TCR beta CDR3 regions derived from RNA transcripts. The TCR CDR3 was amplified in a first-round RT-PCR using the HTBI primer set. TCRdb itself ran the multiplex PCR reads through MiXCR, one entry per CDR3 protein. The repertoire consists of about 270,000 distinct CDR3 sequences, with around 25% occurring once and the leading ten covering around 28%. Sequences were obtained from blood. Receptors originate from a man between 40 and 49 years old with Graves' hyperthyroidism that later progressed to Graves' ophthalmopathy.

This clonotype came up many times. The chain combines TRBV4-1 with TRBJ1-2; D ambiguous. Trimming took 0 bases from V and 4 from J, leaving 12 bases between them. CDR3 length: 15 amino acids. Germline loops: CDR1 MGHRA, CDR2 YSYEKL. CDR3 in amino acids: CASSQDGSAVYGYTF. The CDR3 DNA is TGCGCCAGCAGCCAAGATGGGTCGGCAGTCTATGGCTACACCTTC.

This clonotype was counted many times. This sequence joins TRBV6-5 and TRBJ1-2, with TRBD1 matching 7 bases. There are 14 residues in the CDR3. The trim removed 10 bases at V and 2 bases at J, leaving 10 bases unmatched. Germline V gene data show CDR1 as MNHEY and CDR2 as SVGAGI. CDR3 sequence reads: CATPGGTGNYGYTF. DNA of the CDR3: TGTGCCACCCCAGGGGGAACAGGGAACTATGGCTACACCTTC.

This clonotype was detected many times. The rearrangement links TRBV12-5 to TRBJ2-7; maybe TRBD2 (6 bases). This CDR3 is 14 amino acids long. The germline gives CDR1 LGHNT, CDR2 FRNRAP. Trimming took 3 bases from V and 0 from J, leaving 9 bases between them. CDR3 amino acids: CASGFLGLSYEQYF. In DNA, the CDR3 is TGTGCTAGTGGTTTTCTGGGACTCTCCTACGAGCAGTACTTC.

This clonotype was observed at least ten times. DNA for the CDR3: TGTGCCACCAGGTCTAGCGGGGGGTCGGGGAACACTGAAGCTTTCTTT. Protein sequence: CATRSSGGSGNTEAFF. The chain joins TRBV24-1 to TRBJ1-1, with D maybe TRBD1 (5 bases). In germline, CDR1 is KGHDR, CDR2 SFDVKD. The germline V and J ends were trimmed by 7 bases and 1 base, with 18 bases remaining between them. CDR3 length: 16 residues.

Of note for this clonotype: The junction departs from the called germline gene at one end, perhaps through a read error. J is TRBJ1-5 and V is TRBV28; no firm D call. The CDR3 sequence is 16 residues long. Germline V gives CDR1 MDHEN, CDR2 SYDVKM. CDR3: CASSLSVGAVNQPQHF. The CDR3 DNA reads as TGTGCCAGCAGCTTATCGGTCGGTGCGGTTAATCAGCCCCAGCATTTT.

This clonotype has ten or more counts. The rearrangement uses TRBV20-1 and TRBJ1-2; D possibly corresponds to TRBD1 (6 bases). The ends were cut back, 3 bases at V and 2 bases at J, with 10 bases in the middle. The CDR3 consists of 13 residues. Germline lookup yields CDR1 DFQATT and CDR2 SNEGSKA (reference sequence). CDR3 in amino acids: CSARGTGNYGYTF. The CDR3 region has the DNA TGCAGTGCTAGGGGCACAGGGAACTATGGCTACACCTTC.

In its sample, this clonotype was seen many times. The chain carries TRBV30 and TRBJ2-2, with a tentative D call TRBD1 (5 bases). Per germline, CDR1 GTSNPN and CDR2 SVGIG (reference sequence). Trimming left V 3 bases short and J 4 bases short, with 12 bases between. This CDR3 is 14 amino acids long. CDR3 bases: TGTGCCTGGAGCGCAGGGATCCTCACCGGGGAGCTGTTTTTT. Protein product: CAWSAGILTGELFF.

V usage is TRBV6-1 and J usage is TRBJ2-5; 8 bases match TRBD2. This CDR3 has 17 amino acids. CDR1 and CDR2 from the germline V gene are MNHNS and SASEGT. After removal of 5 bases from V and 2 bases from J, the junction contained 13 bases not matched to a gene. In nucleotides, the CDR3 is TGTGCCAGCAGTCAGATTTGGCAGCGGGGGATACAAGAGACCCAGTACTTC. It encodes CASSQIWQRGIQETQYF.

This chain connects TRBV20-1 to TRBJ2-5; 13 nucleotides align to TRBD2. V lost 6 bases, J lost 0 bases, and 1 base stayed unmatched. The germline V gene has CDR1 DFQATT and CDR2 SNEGSKA (reference sequence). This CDR3 is built from 14 residues. CDR3: CSAGLAGHQETQYF. CDR3 coding DNA: TGCAGTGCGGGACTAGCGGGGCACCAAGAGACCCAGTACTTC.

This clonotype was observed many times. The V gene is TRBV11-2, the J gene TRBJ1-1, with D hard to call. With 4 bases removed from V and 4 bases from J, the gap between germline ends came to 16 bases. CDR1 and CDR2 (germline): SGHAT, FQNNGV. The CDR3 is made up of 15 amino acids. The CDR3 spells CASSSGLTPGTEAFF. Written as DNA, the CDR3 is TGTGCCAGCAGCTCCGGACTCACGCCCGGCACTGAAGCTTTCTTT.

In its sample, this clonotype was seen many times. The V and J genes are TRBV2 and TRBJ2-2; D is perhaps TRBD1 (5 bases). Germline values: CDR1 SNHLY, CDR2 FYNNEI. V dropped 6 bases and J dropped 0 bases, with 8 bases sitting between them. The CDR3 has 14 residues. The CDR3 protein is CASSVTANTGELFF. CDR3 bases: TGTGCCAGCAGCGTGACAGCGAACACCGGGGAGCTGTTTTTT.

This chain links TRBV6-1 with TRBJ1-2, with D perhaps matching TRBD1 (6 bases). V dropped 2 bases and J dropped 4 bases, with 23 bases sitting between them. Germline loops: CDR1 MNHNS, CDR2 SASEGT. The length of the CDR3 is 18 residues. In DNA form, the CDR3 reads TGTGCCAGCAGTGAAACCAGGTCCCTTCGACAGGTTTTCTATGGCTACACCTTC. Encoded protein: CASSETRSLRQVFYGYTF.

In its sample, this clonotype was seen many times. This chain uses TRBV28 with TRBJ1-2; D is uncertain. This CDR3 is built from 13 residues. In germline, CDR1 is MDHEN, CDR2 SYDVKM. Trimming pared 4 bases from V and 6 bases from J, leaving 12 bases between. Here the CDR3 reads CASSYLGFDGYTF. CDR3 in DNA: TGTGCCAGCAGTTATTTGGGCTTCGATGGCTACACCTTC.

Many counts were recorded for this clonotype. V gene TRBV30 combines with J gene TRBJ2-6; D is uncertain. This CDR3 has 14 amino acids. Per the germline V gene, CDR1 is GTSNPN and CDR2 is SVGIG (reference sequence). Trimming took off 2 bases at V and 2 bases at J, with 7 bases between the two ends. The CDR3 region is CAWSRWAGANVLTF. CDR3 in DNA: TGTGCCTGGAGTAGGTGGGCTGGGGCCAACGTCCTGACTTTC.

The chain joins TRBV6-5 to TRBJ2-5, with unresolved D. This CDR3 has 13 amino acids. Deletions cut 4 bases from V and 4 bases from J, with 10 bases between. From germline, CDR1 is MNHEY and CDR2 SVGAGI. CDR3 sequence reads: CASSLGSAETQYF. CDR3 nucleotides: TGTGCCAGCAGTTTGGGCAGTGCAGAGACCCAGTACTTC.

Ten or more counts support this clonotype. This chain uses TRBV14 with TRBJ1-1; D gene uncertain. The CDR3 loop spans 15 amino acids. Trimming cost V 5 bases and J 5 bases, with 18 bases left between them. CDR1 and CDR2 from the germline V gene are SGHDN and FVKESK. CDR3 amino acids: CASSSLGTIFTEAFF. CDR3 nucleotides: TGTGCCAGCAGCTCGCTCGGCACAATATTTACTGAAGCTTTCTTT.

This chain uses TRBV12-3 or TRBV12-4 with TRBJ1-2; D unresolved. Trimming shortened V by 5 bases and J by 2 bases, and 9 bases separated the two germline ends. CDR3 length equals 13 residues. The CDR3 sequence: CASSVRANYGYTF. The DNA of the CDR3 is TGTGCCAGCAGTGTTAGGGCGAACTATGGCTACACCTTC.

This clonotype was observed many times. The chain carries TRBV9 and TRBJ2-2; D may be TRBD1 (6 bases). The V end lost 3 bases, the J end lost 0 bases, and 18 bases lay between the germline ends. The CDR3 is 18 residues long. Germline V gene data show CDR1 as SGDLS and CDR2 as YYNGEE. The CDR3 bases are TGTGCCAGCAGCGCAGTTACAGGGCTTAACGCGAACACCGGGGAGCTGTTTTTT. Its translation: CASSAVTGLNANTGELFF.

This clonotype was recorded many times. This chain links TRBV7-4 with TRBJ1-5, with 10 bases matching TRBD1. The CDR3 loop spans 18 amino acids. Trimming at V came to 1 base and at J to 1 base, leaving 7 bases not matched to a gene. Germline-derived CDR1 and CDR2 are SGHVT and SQSDAQ. The CDR3 loop is CASSLVRDRGFSNQPQHF. CDR3 sequence (DNA): TGTGCCAGCAGCTTAGTCCGGGACAGGGGATTCAGCAATCAGCCCCAGCATTTT.

This clonotype was picked up many times. This rearrangement joins TRBV5-1 to TRBJ1-2; D is undetermined. Germline assignment: CDR1 SGHRS and CDR2 YFSETQ. Deletions cut 0 bases from V and 6 bases from J, with 12 bases between. CDR3 length: 14 amino acids. The CDR3 bases are TGCGCCAGCAGCTTGGCGGTGGGTCTCGATGGCTACACCTTC. Translated, it gives CASSLAVGLDGYTF.

This clonotype was seen many times. The rearrangement joins TRBV6-1 to TRBJ1-1; no clear D gene. The length of the CDR3 is 16 residues. V lost 5 bases and J 5 bases, leaving 21 bases between the germline ends. Germline V gene lookup returns CDR1 MNHNS and CDR2 SASEGT. CDR3 region: CASSPGSYGMLTEAFF. For the CDR3, the DNA is TGTGCCAGCAGTCCCGGGTCATATGGGATGTTGACTGAAGCTTTCTTT.

Many counts were recorded for this clonotype. The chain has TRBV27 and TRBJ1-2; 7 positions agree with TRBD1. CDR1 and CDR2 from the germline V gene are MNHEY and SMNVEV (reference sequence). V trimming: 4 bases; J trimming: 0 bases; junction bases outside the gene matches: 5. This CDR3 contains 15 residues. The DNA for the CDR3 is TGTGCCAGCAGTTCCGGGACAGCCCCTAACTATGGCTACACCTTC. Amino acid sequence: CASSSGTAPNYGYTF.

The table lists this clonotype with a few counts. J is TRBJ1-2 and V is TRBV6-2 or TRBV6-3; no definite D call. Germline CDR1 is MNHEY and CDR2 is SVGEGT. V gave up 5 bases and J gave up 4 bases, with 14 bases separating them. This CDR3 is 14 amino acids long. CDR3 in amino acids: CASSPSPEVYGYTF. CDR3 DNA: TGTGCCAGCAGTCCAAGCCCGGAAGTCTATGGCTACACCTTC.

This clonotype appeared a single time. This chain uses TRBV6-1 with TRBJ2-2, with D perhaps matching TRBD1 (5 bases). Trimming removed 5 bases from V and 6 bases from J, with 10 bases in between. CDR1 and CDR2 (germline): MNHNS, SASEGT. The CDR3 covers 13 residues. CDR3 loop: CASSQQVAGELFF. The CDR3 bases are TGTGCCAGCAGTCAACAGGTTGCCGGGGAGCTGTTTTTT.